This record concerns one T cell receptor (beta chain) sequence. Its antigen is still unknown. This record comes from a study of OX40 agonist ivuxolimab in advanced cancers. Study context: Prior checkpoint blockade (anti-PD-1, anti-PD-L1 or anti-CTLA-4) was permitted; approximately 41% had it. Partial responses, seen in three patients, involved one hepatocellular carcinoma and two cutaneous melanomas. Study findings and constraints: Normalized T-cell clonal expansion was also low in some nonresponders.

The junction had 5 bases not matched to a gene; V was cut back by 8 bases and J by 7 bases. This CDR3 comprises 13 residues. The germline V gene has CDR1 MNHNS and CDR2 SASEGT. Sequencing used immunoSEQ multiplex PCR; TCRdb keeps in-frame clones, though not all of them. The data hold fewer than 85,000 clones, with approximately 87% observed a single time. The chain carries TRBV6-1 and TRBJ1-1, with 12 bases matching TRBD1. The receptor's source is an adult with an advanced solid tumor such as melanoma, head and neck, liver or kidney cancer. This sample comprised CD4+ or CD8+ T cells sorted from blood, obtained in a trial of the OX40 agonist ivuxolimab. The CDR3 nucleotides are TGTGCCAGCGGGGGGACAGGGGGCATTGAAGCTTTCTTT. This sequence encodes CASGGTGGIEAFF.